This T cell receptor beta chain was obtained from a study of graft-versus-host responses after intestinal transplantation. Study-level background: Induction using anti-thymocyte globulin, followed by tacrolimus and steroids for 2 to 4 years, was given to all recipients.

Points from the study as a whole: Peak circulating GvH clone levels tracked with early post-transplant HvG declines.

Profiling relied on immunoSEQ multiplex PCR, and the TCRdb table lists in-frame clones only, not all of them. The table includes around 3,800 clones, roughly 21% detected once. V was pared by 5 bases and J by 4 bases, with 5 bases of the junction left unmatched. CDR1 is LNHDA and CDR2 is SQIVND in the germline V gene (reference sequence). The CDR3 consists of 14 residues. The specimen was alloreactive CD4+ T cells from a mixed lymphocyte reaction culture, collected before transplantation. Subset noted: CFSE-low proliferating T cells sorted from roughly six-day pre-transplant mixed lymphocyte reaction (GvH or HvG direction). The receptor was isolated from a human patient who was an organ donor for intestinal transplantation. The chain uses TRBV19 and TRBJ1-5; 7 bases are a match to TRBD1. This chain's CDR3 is CASSLQGRNQPQHF. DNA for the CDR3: TGTGCCAGTAGTCTACAGGGGAGGAATCAGCCCCAGCATTTT.